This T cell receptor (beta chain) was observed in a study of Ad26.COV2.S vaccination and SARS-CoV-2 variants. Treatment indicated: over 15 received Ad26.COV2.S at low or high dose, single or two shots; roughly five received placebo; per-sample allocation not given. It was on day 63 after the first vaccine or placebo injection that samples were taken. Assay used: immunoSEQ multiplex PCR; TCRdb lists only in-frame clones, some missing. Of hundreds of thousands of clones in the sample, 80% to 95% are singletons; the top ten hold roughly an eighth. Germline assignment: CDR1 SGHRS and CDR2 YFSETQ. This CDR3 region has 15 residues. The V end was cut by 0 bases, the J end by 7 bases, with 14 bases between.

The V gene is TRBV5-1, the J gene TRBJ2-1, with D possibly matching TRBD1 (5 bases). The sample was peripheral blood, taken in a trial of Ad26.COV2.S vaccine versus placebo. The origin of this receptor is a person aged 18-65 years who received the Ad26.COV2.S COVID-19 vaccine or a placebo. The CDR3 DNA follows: TGCGCCAGCAGCTTGGTGGCAGGGATTTGGAATGAGCAGTTCTTC. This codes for CASSLVAGIWNEQFF.